These T cell receptor beta chains were read from a single sample in a study of blood T cell repertoires in COVID-19. Here immunoSEQ multiplex PCR was the method, and the copy in TCRdb shows in-frame clones only, minus some. The table has 140,000 to 150,000 clones, more than 75% seen once. The sequenced material came from peripheral blood. The receptors shown here come from a man over 45 who had recovered from COVID-19. Both conserved end residues are part of each CDR3. D genes are given only for firm matches. Rows give clone size only sometimes, using once, few, many, or a class for an expanded clone.

abundance: -; d_gene: TRBD1; j_gene: TRBJ2-3; v_gene: TRBV10-3; CDR3nt: TGTGCCATCAGTAAAACCGACAGGGGGTTAGGCACAGATACGCAGTATTTT; CDR3aa: CAISKTDRGLGTDTQYF
abundance: -; d_gene: TRBD1; j_gene: TRBJ2-7; v_gene: TRBV4-2; CDR3nt: TGTGCCAGCAGCCAAGTCAGGGGGCTAGACGAGCAGTACTTC; CDR3aa: CASSQVRGLDEQYF
abundance: -; d_gene: TRBD1; j_gene: TRBJ2-1; v_gene: TRBV3-1/TRBV3-2; CDR3nt: TGTGCCAGCAGCCTCGTTGGGCAGGGGGAGTTCTTC; CDR3aa: CASSLVGQGEFF
abundance: -; d_gene: -; j_gene: TRBJ1-2; v_gene: TRBV6-5; CDR3nt: TGTGCCAGCATCGGGGGTGATGGCTACACCTTC; CDR3aa: CASIGGDGYTF
abundance: -; d_gene: -; j_gene: TRBJ2-2; v_gene: TRBV7-2; CDR3nt: TGTGCCAGCAGCTTCCGAGGGGGGGGCTACACCGGGGAGCTGTTTTTT; CDR3aa: CASSFRGGGYTGELFF
abundance: few; d_gene: TRBD1; j_gene: TRBJ2-3; v_gene: TRBV19; CDR3nt: TGTGCCAGTAGTATCGGACAGGGTTTCGCAGATACGCAGTATTTT; CDR3aa: CASSIGQGFADTQYF
abundance: -; d_gene: TRBD1; j_gene: TRBJ1-6; v_gene: TRBV5-4; CDR3nt: TGTGCCAGCAGCCACCGGGACAGTCTAAATTCACCCCTCCACTTT; CDR3aa: CASSHRDSLNSPLHF
abundance: -; d_gene: -; j_gene: TRBJ1-6; v_gene: TRBV19; CDR3nt: TGTGCCAGTAGTCTCCGGGAAAGTATCGGGTCACCCCTCCACTTT; CDR3aa: CASSLRESIGSPLHF
abundance: -; d_gene: -; j_gene: TRBJ2-1; v_gene: TRBV7-6; CDR3nt: TGTGCCAGCAGCTTAGGGCGAGGCTCCTACAATGAGCAGTTCTTC; CDR3aa: CASSLGRGSYNEQFF
abundance: few; d_gene: -; j_gene: TRBJ2-1; v_gene: TRBV11-2; CDR3nt: TGTGCCAGCAGCTCCCTGCGGGACAGACACAATGAGCAGTTCTTC; CDR3aa: CASSSLRDRHNEQFF
abundance: -; d_gene: -; j_gene: TRBJ2-7; v_gene: TRBV3-1/TRBV3-2; CDR3nt: TGTGCCAGCAGCTTCGGAGGAGGGTCCGAGCAGTACTTC; CDR3aa: CASSFGGGSEQYF
abundance: -; d_gene: -; j_gene: TRBJ1-4; v_gene: TRBV7-2; CDR3nt: TGTGCCAGCAGCTTATTGGGCAGGCCTAATGAAAAACTGTTTTTT; CDR3aa: CASSLLGRPNEKLFF
abundance: -; d_gene: -; j_gene: TRBJ2-7; v_gene: TRBV6-5; CDR3nt: TGTGCCAGTGGGGGGTACGAGCAGTACTTC; CDR3aa: CASGGYEQYF
abundance: -; d_gene: -; j_gene: TRBJ1-1; v_gene: TRBV14; CDR3nt: TGTGCCAGCAGCCAAGCGTGGGCAATGAACACTGAAGCTTTCTTT; CDR3aa: CASSQAWAMNTEAFF
abundance: -; d_gene: -; j_gene: TRBJ1-1; v_gene: TRBV30; CDR3nt: TGTGCCTGGAGTCACCCCGGATGGGGGGGTGAAGCTTTCTTT; CDR3aa: CAWSHPGWGGEAFF
abundance: -; d_gene: TRBD1; j_gene: TRBJ1-1; v_gene: TRBV3-1/TRBV3-2; CDR3nt: TGTGCCAGCAGCGGTGGACAGGGGTTGAACGCTGAAGCTTTCTTT; CDR3aa: CASSGGQGLNAEAFF
abundance: -; d_gene: -; j_gene: TRBJ2-1; v_gene: TRBV19; CDR3nt: TGTGCCAGTAGTACGGGACTTTACGAGCAGTTCTTC; CDR3aa: CASSTGLYEQFF
abundance: -; d_gene: -; j_gene: TRBJ2-3; v_gene: TRBV6-6; CDR3nt: TGTGCCAGCAGACGGGGGGCGCTCGATACAGATACGCAGTATTTT; CDR3aa: CASRRGALDTDTQYF
abundance: -; d_gene: TRBD1; j_gene: TRBJ2-3; v_gene: TRBV12-5; CDR3nt: TGTGCTAGTGGTTTAGGACCCGGGACAGGGAAACGATTTAGCACAGATACGCAGTATTTT; CDR3aa: CASGLGPGTGKRFSTDTQYF
abundance: few; d_gene: TRBD1; j_gene: TRBJ2-2; v_gene: TRBV4-3; CDR3nt: TGCGCCAGCAGCCCGAATTTCCGGGACAGAGTCACCGGGGAGCTGTTTTTT; CDR3aa: CASSPNFRDRVTGELFF
abundance: -; d_gene: TRBD1; j_gene: TRBJ2-7; v_gene: TRBV19; CDR3nt: TGTGCCAGTAGTAGCCAGGGGGCCCACGAGCAGTACTTC; CDR3aa: CASSSQGAHEQYF
abundance: -; d_gene: TRBD1; j_gene: TRBJ1-2; v_gene: TRBV5-6; CDR3nt: TGTGCCAGCAGCGTTAGGACAGGAATTCGCTACACCTTC; CDR3aa: CASSVRTGIRYTF
abundance: -; d_gene: TRBD1; j_gene: TRBJ1-4; v_gene: TRBV7-2; CDR3nt: TGTGCCAGCAGCTTGCTGGGACAGAGGGGTGAAAAACTGTTTTTT; CDR3aa: CASSLLGQRGEKLFF
abundance: -; d_gene: TRBD1; j_gene: TRBJ1-1; v_gene: TRBV11-2; CDR3nt: TGTGCCAGCAGCTTGGGACAGGGAGGGACTGAAGCTTTCTTT; CDR3aa: CASSLGQGGTEAFF
abundance: -; d_gene: TRBD2; j_gene: TRBJ2-3; v_gene: TRBV6-5; CDR3nt: TGTGCCAGCTCCGACCTTAGCGGGGGCACAGATACGCAGTATTTT; CDR3aa: CASSDLSGGTDTQYF
abundance: -; d_gene: -; j_gene: TRBJ1-1; v_gene: TRBV4-1; CDR3nt: TGCGCCAGCAGCCAAGATAGCGGGATGAACACTGAAGCTTTCTTT; CDR3aa: CASSQDSGMNTEAFF
abundance: -; d_gene: -; j_gene: TRBJ1-5; v_gene: TRBV6-2/TRBV6-3; CDR3nt: TGTGCCAGCAGTTACCCGGGAGGACGTATCGATCAGCCCCAGCATTTT; CDR3aa: CASSYPGGRIDQPQHF
abundance: -; d_gene: TRBD1; j_gene: TRBJ2-2; v_gene: TRBV7-2; CDR3nt: TGTGCCAGCGGCAGACAGGGAACAGACGCCGGGGAGCTGTTTTTT; CDR3aa: CASGRQGTDAGELFF
abundance: -; d_gene: TRBD1; j_gene: TRBJ2-5; v_gene: TRBV5-1; CDR3nt: TGCGCCAGCAGCCTGGGACAGGGAGAGACCCAGTACTTC; CDR3aa: CASSLGQGETQYF
abundance: -; d_gene: -; j_gene: TRBJ1-5; v_gene: TRBV6-5; CDR3nt: TGTGCCAGCAGATCGGGAGGATCGGGCAATCAGCCCCAGCATTTT; CDR3aa: CASRSGGSGNQPQHF
abundance: -; d_gene: -; j_gene: TRBJ2-7; v_gene: TRBV2; CDR3nt: TGTGCCAGCAGTCATGCTAATTACGAGCAGTACTTC; CDR3aa: CASSHANYEQYF
abundance: -; d_gene: -; j_gene: TRBJ2-3; v_gene: TRBV7-2; CDR3nt: TGTGCCAGCACCCTAAATTCGAGGGGGACCCGAGGTACGCAGTATTTT; CDR3aa: CASTLNSRGTRGTQYF
abundance: -; d_gene: -; j_gene: TRBJ1-2; v_gene: TRBV30; CDR3nt: TGTGCCTGGAGTGGCAGGGAGGCCTATGGCTACACCTTC; CDR3aa: CAWSGREAYGYTF
abundance: -; d_gene: TRBD1; j_gene: TRBJ2-7; v_gene: TRBV2; CDR3nt: TGTGCCGTGGGACAGGGGGGCTCCTACGAGCAGTACTTC; CDR3aa: CAVGQGGSYEQYF
abundance: -; d_gene: -; j_gene: TRBJ2-6; v_gene: TRBV5-4; CDR3nt: TGTGCCAGCAGCTTGGGTAGCAGGGCCTCTAGGGCCAACGTCCTGACTTTC; CDR3aa: CASSLGSRASRANVLTF
abundance: once; d_gene: TRBD1; j_gene: TRBJ2-7; v_gene: TRBV6-6; CDR3nt: TGTGCCAGCAGCCGACCGGGACAGGGGTCCTACGAGCAGTACTTC; CDR3aa: CASSRPGQGSYEQYF
abundance: -; d_gene: TRBD2; j_gene: TRBJ2-4; v_gene: TRBV7-8; CDR3nt: TGTGCCAGCAGCTTAGGGACTAGCGGGGGGAACATTCAGTACTTC; CDR3aa: CASSLGTSGGNIQYF
abundance: -; d_gene: TRBD1; j_gene: TRBJ1-1; v_gene: TRBV19; CDR3nt: TGTGCCAGTAGTACTCCAGGGGGTGAAGCTTTCTTT; CDR3aa: CASSTPGGEAFF
abundance: once; d_gene: -; j_gene: TRBJ2-5; v_gene: TRBV4-2; CDR3nt: TGTGCCAGCAGCCCGAGCGAGTACGTACTCCAAGAGACCCAGTACTTC; CDR3aa: CASSPSEYVLQETQYF
abundance: -; d_gene: -; j_gene: TRBJ1-2; v_gene: TRBV18; CDR3nt: TGTGCCAGCTCACCAGCCCAGGGGCGAGGCTACACCTTC; CDR3aa: CASSPAQGRGYTF
abundance: -; d_gene: -; j_gene: TRBJ1-1; v_gene: TRBV5-1; CDR3nt: TGCGCCAGCAGCGGGGGGGATTCTTCTAACACTGAAGCTTTCTTT; CDR3aa: CASSGGDSSNTEAFF
abundance: -; d_gene: -; j_gene: TRBJ1-5; v_gene: TRBV19; CDR3nt: TGTGCCAGTAGCCCAGGGTTAGGAAATCAGCCCCAGCATTTT; CDR3aa: CASSPGLGNQPQHF
abundance: -; d_gene: TRBD1; j_gene: TRBJ2-6; v_gene: TRBV5-4; CDR3nt: TGTGCCAGCAGCGGCGAGAGACTCGGGACAGGGGCTCAAGGGGCCAACGTCCTGACTTTC; CDR3aa: CASSGERLGTGAQGANVLTF
abundance: -; d_gene: -; j_gene: TRBJ2-1; v_gene: TRBV19; CDR3nt: TGTGCCAGTAGTATTCCGGGGGTCAATGAGCAGTTCTTC; CDR3aa: CASSIPGVNEQFF
abundance: -; d_gene: -; j_gene: TRBJ1-2; v_gene: TRBV7-2; CDR3nt: TGTGCCAGCAGCTCCGGACAGTTTAATAACTATGGCTACACCTTC; CDR3aa: CASSSGQFNNYGYTF
abundance: -; d_gene: TRBD1; j_gene: TRBJ1-6; v_gene: TRBV4-3; CDR3nt: TGCGCCAGCAGCCAGGAACCGGGACAGGGGGCCTCACCCCTCCACTTT; CDR3aa: CASSQEPGQGASPLHF
abundance: -; d_gene: -; j_gene: TRBJ1-3; v_gene: TRBV18; CDR3nt: TGTGCCAGCTCACCACCGGAGGTTGGAAACACCATATATTTT; CDR3aa: CASSPPEVGNTIYF